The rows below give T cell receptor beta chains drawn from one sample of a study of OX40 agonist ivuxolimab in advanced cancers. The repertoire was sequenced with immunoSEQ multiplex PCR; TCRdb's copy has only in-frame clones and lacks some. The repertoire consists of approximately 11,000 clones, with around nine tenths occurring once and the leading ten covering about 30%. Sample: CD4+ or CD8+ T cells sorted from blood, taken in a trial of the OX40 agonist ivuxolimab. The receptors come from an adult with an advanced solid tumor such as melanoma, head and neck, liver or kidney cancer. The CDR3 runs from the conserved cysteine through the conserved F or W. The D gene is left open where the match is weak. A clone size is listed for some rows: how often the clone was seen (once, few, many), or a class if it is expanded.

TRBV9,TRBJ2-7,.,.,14,CASSAPYREDEQYF,TGTGCCAGCAGCGCACCTTACAGGGAGGACGAGCAGTACTTC
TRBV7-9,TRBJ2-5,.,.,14,CASSLSGIQETQYF,TGTGCCAGCAGCTTATCCGGGATCCAAGAGACCCAGTACTTC
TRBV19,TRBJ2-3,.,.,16,CASSIGPNEGTDTQYF,TGTGCCAGTAGTATTGGACCAAACGAAGGCACAGATACGCAGTATTTT
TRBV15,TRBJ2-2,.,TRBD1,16,CATSSRTGGYTGELFF,TGTGCCACCAGCAGCCGGACAGGGGGCTACACCGGGGAGCTGTTTTTT
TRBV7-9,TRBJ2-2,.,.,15,CASSLWTANTGELFF,TGTGCCAGCAGCTTGTGGACAGCAAACACCGGGGAGCTGTTTTTT
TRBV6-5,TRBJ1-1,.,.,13,CASSVQGGTEAFF,TGTGCCAGCAGTGTACAGGGAGGGACTGAAGCTTTCTTT
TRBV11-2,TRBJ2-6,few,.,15,CASSLEGSGANVLTF,TGTGCCAGCAGCTTAGAGGGCTCTGGGGCCAACGTCCTGACTTTC
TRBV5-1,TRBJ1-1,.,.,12,CASSFVGPGAFF,TGCGCCAGCAGCTTCGTAGGCCCTGGGGCTTTCTTT
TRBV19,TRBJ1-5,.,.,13,CATATAGYQPQHF,TGTGCCACCGCGACAGCGGGATATCAGCCCCAGCATTTT
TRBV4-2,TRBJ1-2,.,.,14,CASSQFGGNYGYTF,TGTGCCAGCAGCCAATTCGGGGGGAACTATGGCTACACCTTC
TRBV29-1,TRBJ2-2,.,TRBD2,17,CSVETLGLAGDTGELFF,TGCAGCGTTGAGACTCTAGGGCTAGCGGGGGACACCGGGGAGCTGTTTTTT
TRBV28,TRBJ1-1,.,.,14,CASSLEGVGTEAFF,TGTGCCAGCAGTTTAGAGGGCGTGGGGACTGAAGCTTTCTTT
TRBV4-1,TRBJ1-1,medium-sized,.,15,CASSQFSGTNTEAFF,TGCGCCAGCAGCCAATTCTCGGGCACGAACACTGAAGCTTTCTTT
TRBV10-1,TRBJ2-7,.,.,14,CASSESGSSAEQYF,TGCGCCAGCAGTGAGTCTGGGAGCTCGGCCGAGCAGTACTTC
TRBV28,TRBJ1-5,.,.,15,CASSTERLGIQPQHF,TGTGCCAGCAGTACCGAAAGGTTGGGTATTCAGCCCCAGCATTTT
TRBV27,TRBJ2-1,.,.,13,CASSFPQGNEQFF,TGTGCCAGCAGTTTCCCCCAGGGCAATGAGCAGTTCTTC
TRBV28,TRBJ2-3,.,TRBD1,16,CASSFFRDRGTDTQYF,TGTGCCAGCAGTTTTTTCCGGGACAGGGGAACAGATACGCAGTATTTT
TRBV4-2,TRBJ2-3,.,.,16,CASTFYLSVPPDTQYF,TGTGCCAGCACCTTTTATCTATCCGTTCCCCCAGATACGCAGTATTTT
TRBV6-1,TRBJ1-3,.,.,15,CASSEGQLSGNTIYF,TGTGCCAGCAGTGAGGGTCAACTCTCTGGAAACACCATATATTTT
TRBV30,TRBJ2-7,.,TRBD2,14,CAWSYGLAGDKQYF,TGTGCCTGGTCCTACGGACTAGCGGGAGATAAGCAGTACTTC
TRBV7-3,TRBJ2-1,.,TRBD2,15,CASSLTSGPYNEQFF,TGTGCCAGCAGTTTGACTAGCGGGCCCTACAATGAGCAGTTCTTC
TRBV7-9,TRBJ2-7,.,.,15,CASSLVLGLYHEQYF,TGTGCCAGCAGCTTAGTTTTGGGACTTTACCACGAGCAGTACTTC
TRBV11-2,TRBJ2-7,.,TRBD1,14,CASSLGGTGYEQYF,TGTGCCAGCAGCTTAGGTGGGACAGGGTACGAGCAGTACTTC
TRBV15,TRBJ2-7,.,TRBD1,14,CATSSVQGVNEQYF,TGTGCCACCAGCAGCGTACAGGGGGTTAACGAGCAGTACTTC
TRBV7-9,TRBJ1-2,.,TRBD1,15,CASSLLGQGDYGYTF,TGTGCCAGCAGCTTATTGGGACAGGGGGACTATGGCTACACCTTC
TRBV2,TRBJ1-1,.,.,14,CASSEAPGRFEAFF,TGTGCCAGCAGTGAAGCTCCGGGACGTTTTGAAGCTTTCTTT
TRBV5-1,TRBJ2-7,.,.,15,CASSLEVGLIYEQYF,TGCGCCAGCAGCTTGGAGGTGGGGCTGATCTACGAGCAGTACTTC
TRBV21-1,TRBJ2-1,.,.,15,CASFGGSASYNEQFF,TGTGCCAGCTTTGGCGGGAGCGCCTCCTACAATGAGCAGTTCTTC
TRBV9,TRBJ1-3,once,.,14,CASSVGSSGNTIYF,TGTGCCAGCAGCGTAGGGAGCTCTGGAAACACCATATATTTT
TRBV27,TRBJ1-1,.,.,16,CASSLIGGRGNTEAFF,TGTGCCAGCAGTTTAATCGGGGGTAGGGGGAACACTGAAGCTTTCTTT
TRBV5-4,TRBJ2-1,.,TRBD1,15,CASSPQGFGVNEQFF,TGTGCCAGCAGCCCACAGGGGTTTGGGGTCAATGAGCAGTTCTTC
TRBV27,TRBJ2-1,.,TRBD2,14,CASSSGGRRNEQFF,TGTGCCAGCAGTTCAGGCGGGAGGAGGAATGAGCAGTTCTTC
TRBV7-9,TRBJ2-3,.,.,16,CASSHRPPLVVDTQYF,TGTGCCAGCAGCCACCGCCCCCCCTTAGTGGTGGATACGCAGTATTTT
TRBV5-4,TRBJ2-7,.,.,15,CASSQDGDFSYEQYF,TGTGCCAGCAGCCAAGATGGGGACTTCTCCTACGAGCAGTACTTC
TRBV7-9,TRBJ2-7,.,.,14,CASSLSWVGYEQYF,TGTGCCAGCAGCTTAAGTTGGGTAGGCTACGAGCAGTACTTC
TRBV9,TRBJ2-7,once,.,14,CASSVGTDSYEQYF,TGTGCCAGCAGCGTCGGGACCGACTCCTACGAGCAGTACTTC
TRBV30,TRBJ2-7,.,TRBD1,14,CAWATGTGSYEQYF,TGTGCCTGGGCCACCGGGACAGGATCCTACGAGCAGTACTTC
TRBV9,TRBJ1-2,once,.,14,CASSVVGNIDGYTF,TGTGCCAGCAGCGTAGTAGGGAACATTGATGGCTACACCTTC
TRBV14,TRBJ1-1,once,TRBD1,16,CASSPRDRDRKTEAFF,TGTGCCAGCAGCCCCCGGGACAGGGATAGGAAAACTGAAGCTTTCTTT
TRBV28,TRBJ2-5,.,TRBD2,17,CASSAGTSGSGGETQYF,TGTGCCAGCAGTGCCGGGACTAGCGGGAGTGGGGGGGAGACCCAGTACTTC
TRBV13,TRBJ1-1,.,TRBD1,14,CASSDRDSFVEAFF,TGTGCCAGCAGCGACCGGGACAGTTTTGTGGAAGCTTTCTTT
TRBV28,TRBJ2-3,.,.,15,CASSLGAGSTDTQYF,TGTGCCAGCAGCCTAGGGGCAGGTAGCACAGATACGCAGTATTTT
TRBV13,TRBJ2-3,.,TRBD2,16,CASSLEASGTTDTQYF,TGTGCCAGCAGCTTAGAGGCTAGCGGCACCACAGATACGCAGTATTTT
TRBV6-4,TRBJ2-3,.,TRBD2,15,CASSELAGDSDTQYF,TGTGCCAGCAGTGAACTAGCGGGAGATTCAGATACGCAGTATTTT
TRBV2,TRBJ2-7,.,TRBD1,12,CAKRTGSYEQYF,TGTGCCAAAAGGACAGGGTCCTACGAGCAGTACTTC
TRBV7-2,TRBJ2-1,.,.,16,CASSPPPSGFYNEQFF,TGTGCCAGCAGCCCCCCCCCAAGCGGGTTCTACAATGAGCAGTTCTTC